Here is one T cell receptor (beta chain) with its context. This entry belongs to a study of cytomegalovirus exposure and HLA in healthy donors. The PCR employed 60 Vbeta primers together with 13 Jbeta primers. Profiled with immunoSEQ multiplex PCR; TCRdb holds only in-frame clones, not every one. The sample has approximately 160,000 clones; 81% are singletons. CDR3 size: 13 residues. Per germline, CDR1 ENHRY and CDR2 SYGVKD. V dropped 6 bases and J dropped 2 bases, with 10 bases sitting between them. This rearrangement joins TRBV10-3 to TRBJ1-1; possible D gene TRBD1, 5 bases. Sequenced: PBMCs. The sequence was obtained from a man aged 50 to 59 in good health and CMV-seropositive. The CDR3 region has the DNA TGTGCCATCAGGTCCCAGGGAAACACTGAAGCTTTCTTT. Its protein is CAIRSQGNTEAFF.